Below, 3 T cell receptor beta chains from the same sample are listed, as sequenced in a study of T cells in localized non-small cell lung cancer. Clones were read by immunoSEQ multiplex PCR, and TCRdb kept only the in-frame ones, dropping some. The profile shows almost 5,500 clones, around 85% of them singletons. The sequencing here drew on PBMCs, taken before any cancer treatment. The receptor source for this set is a woman aged 40-69 years with stage II lung adenocarcinoma.

The chain uses TRBV10-3 and TRBJ2-1; tentatively, D is TRBD1 or TRBD2 (6 bases each). This CDR3 region has 14 residues. V gave up 3 bases and J gave up 3 bases, with 9 bases separating them. The germline gives CDR1 ENHRY, CDR2 SYGVKD. The CDR3 bases are TGTGCCATCAGTGAAGGGGGGAGCTACAATGAGCAGTTCTTC. Its protein is CAISEGGSYNEQFF.

This chain links TRBV19 with TRBJ1-2; D not resolved. The CDR3 spans 11 residues. Germline CDR1 reads LNHDA; CDR2 reads SQIVND (reference sequence). Trimming removed 6 bases from V and 5 bases from J, with 7 bases in between. CDR3 residues: CASSESYGYTF. CDR3 sequence (DNA): TGTGCCAGTAGCGAGAGTTATGGCTACACCTTC.

The rearrangement joins TRBV5-5 to TRBJ2-7; 7 nucleotides match TRBD1. V lost 1 base, J lost 4 bases, and 5 bases stayed unmatched. The CDR3 totals 14 residues. Germline-derived CDR1 and CDR2 are SGHKS and YYEKEE (reference sequence). This CDR3 reads CASSLRDSHYEQYF. CDR3 in DNA: TGTGCCAGCAGCTTGCGGGACAGCCATTACGAGCAGTACTTC.